This T cell receptor (beta chain) comes out of a study of monozygotic twins with inflammatory bowel disease. Points from the study as a whole: Repertoire similarity did not separate concordant from discordant twins, possibly from limited power.

No DNA is given; TCRdb re-called the 5' RACE reads and lists each CDR3 protein once. This repertoire includes approximately 400,000 distinct CDR3 sequences. From germline, CDR1 is GTSNPN and CDR2 SVGIG (reference sequence). The CDR3 is made up of 16 amino acids. In the case of this clonotype: Its specificity is unknown.

Sequencing was carried out using blood. The TCR sequence derives from a human donor with ulcerative colitis or Crohn's disease, or a healthy co-twin of an affected twin (not recorded which). J is TRBJ2-4 and V is TRBV30; TCRdb names TRBD1, which stays unverified in the absence of DNA. The CDR3 loop is CAWSDPRGLPKNIQYF.